Shown below are 27 T cell receptor beta chains from a single sample sequenced in a study of response to subunit inactivated influenza vaccine. In TCRdb, the RT-PCR reads were re-called with MiXCR into one record per CDR3 protein. The sample gives roughly 520,000 distinct CDR3 sequences, less than 30% of which show up once; around 1.8% is in the top ten. The sequenced sample was CD4+ T cells sorted from PBMCs, obtained around 5 days after vaccination. The receptors originated from a man in his forties or fifties who received an inactivated influenza vaccine.

The sample holds many counts of this clonotype. The chain is built from TRBV12-3 or TRBV12-4 and TRBJ2-1; D might be TRBD1 or TRBD2, each matching 5 bases. V shed 4 bases and J shed 7 bases, with 11 bases lying between them. The CDR3 length is 13 residues. In DNA form, the CDR3 reads TGTGCCAGCAGTTCCGGGACGGCAAATGAGCAGTTCTTC. Protein product: CASSSGTANEQFF.

This clonotype has more than one count but fewer than ten. The rearrangement joins TRBV7-6 to TRBJ2-5; 12 bases align to TRBD2. The trim removed 5 bases at V and 5 bases at J, leaving 12 bases unmatched. This CDR3 region has 17 residues. Germline V gives CDR1 SGHVS, CDR2 FNYEAQ. The CDR3 sequence: CASSPRLTSGSLETQYF. The CDR3 bases are TGTGCCAGCAGCCCCCGCCTGACTAGCGGGAGTTTGGAGACCCAGTACTTC.

The CDR3 bases are TGTGCCAGCAGCTTAGGTTCTTTTGGGGGACCCGAGAGGAATGAGCAGTTCTTC. This sequence encodes CASSLGSFGGPERNEQFF. This chain links TRBV11-1 with TRBJ2-1, with D perhaps assigned TRBD1 or TRBD2 (5 bases each). Trimming took 1 base from V and 7 from J, leaving 23 bases between them. Germline CDR1 reads SGHAT; CDR2 reads FQDESV (reference sequence). This CDR3 spans 18 amino acids.

The V and J genes are TRBV30 and TRBJ1-4; TRBD1 is a possible D gene (5 bases). V lost 1 base and J lost 8, with 14 bases in between. This CDR3 spans 14 amino acids. The V gene's germline CDR1 is GTSNPN and CDR2 SVGIG (reference sequence). CDR3 bases: TGTGCCTGGAGTGAAGGGGCTTTGGCGGAAAAACTGTTTTTT. Encoded protein: CAWSEGALAEKLFF.

This clonotype was found a few times. The gene calls are TRBV28 and TRBJ2-7, with 7 nucleotides matching TRBD2. Germline V gene lookup returns CDR1 MDHEN and CDR2 SYDVKM. CDR3 length: 16 amino acids. J was trimmed by 4 bases and V by 3 bases; bases with no gene match: 12. In DNA form, the CDR3 reads TGTGCCAGCAGTTTTGTCGGGGCGGGAGTTACGTACGAGCAGTACTTC. This sequence encodes CASSFVGAGVTYEQYF.

This chain uses TRBV19 with TRBJ2-2, with unresolved D. The V end lost 9 bases, the J end lost 7 bases, and 18 bases lay between the germline ends. CDR1 is LNHDA, CDR2 SQIVND, per germline (reference sequence). This CDR3 has 14 amino acids. The CDR3 coding sequence is TGTGCCAGCGCCTTCGGACCTCACGACGGGGAGCTGTTTTTT. Translating it yields CASAFGPHDGELFF.

This clonotype was counted only a few times. The CDR3, as DNA: TGTGCCAGCAGTTCCCCCTCGGACACCGGGGAGCTGTTTTTT. Its translation is CASSSPSDTGELFF. The gene calls are TRBV28 and TRBJ2-2; no clear D gene. The V gene's germline CDR1 is MDHEN and CDR2 SYDVKM. V shed 4 bases and J shed 3 bases, with 9 bases lying between them. The CDR3 loop spans 14 amino acids.

This chain connects TRBV29-1 to TRBJ2-1, with D uncertain. This CDR3 has 13 amino acids. The germline V and J ends were trimmed by 6 bases and 6 bases, with 15 bases remaining between them. Germline V gene sequence: CDR1 SQVTM, CDR2 ANQGSEA. In DNA, the CDR3 is TGCAGCGTGAATCCGAAGGCATTCAATGAGCAGTTCTTC. It specifies CSVNPKAFNEQFF.

The rearrangement links TRBV5-6 to TRBJ1-1, with D unclear. The germline V gene has CDR1 SGHDT and CDR2 YYEEEE. The ends were cut back, 2 bases at V and 3 bases at J, with 8 bases in the middle. This CDR3 is 13 amino acids long. CDR3 nucleotides: TGTGCCAGCAGCTTTCATATCGACACTGAAGCTTTCTTT. It yields the protein CASSFHIDTEAFF. The full variable domain, its missing parts supplied by reference TRBV5-6 and TRBJ1-1, is DAGVTQSPTHLIKTRGQQVTLRCSPKSGHDTVSWYQQALGQGPQFIFQYYEEEERQRGNFPDRFSGHQFPNYSSELNVNALLLGDSALYLCASSFHIDTEAFFGQGTRLTVV.

Many counts were recorded for this clonotype. The chain is built from TRBV3-1 and TRBJ2-1; the D gene is possibly TRBD1 (6 bases). The germline CDR1 and CDR2 sequences are LGHDT and YNNKEL (reference sequence). The CDR3 is 13 amino acids. The V gene lost 6 bases and the J gene lost 7 bases, with 13 bases spanning the gap. The CDR3: CASSNREFNEQFF. CDR3 sequence (DNA): TGTGCCAGCAGTAACAGGGAGTTTAATGAGCAGTTCTTC.

This clonotype was observed a few times. The chain has TRBV29-1 and TRBJ2-6, with unresolved D. Germline V gives CDR1 SQVTM, CDR2 ANQGSEA. The germline V and J ends were trimmed by 8 bases and 5 bases, with 10 bases remaining between them. This CDR3 spans 12 amino acids. CDR3 sequence: CSFSSRANVLTF. CDR3 sequence (DNA): TGCAGCTTCAGCAGTAGGGCCAACGTCCTGACTTTC.

The V gene is TRBV5-1, the J gene TRBJ2-5; TRBD2 is a possible D gene (6 bases). Germline V gene sequence: CDR1 SGHRS, CDR2 YFSETQ. The CDR3 runs 13 residues. V lost 4 bases and J 5 bases, leaving 12 bases between the germline ends. The CDR3: CASSGGADETQYF. Here the CDR3 DNA reads TGCGCCAGCAGCGGCGGGGCAGATGAGACCCAGTACTTC.

The CDR3 sequence is CASSQEPQMAGDYGYTF. For the CDR3, the DNA is TGCGCCAGCAGCCAAGAACCGCAGATGGCCGGGGACTATGGCTACACCTTC. This chain uses TRBV4-1 with TRBJ1-2; no firm D call. Germline V gene data show CDR1 as MGHRA and CDR2 as YSYEKL. The CDR3 length is 17 residues. Deletions cut 0 bases from V and 3 bases from J, with 17 bases between.

The genes are TRBV5-5 and TRBJ2-2, with D perhaps TRBD1 or TRBD2 (5 bases each). The V end lost 4 bases, the J end lost 5 bases, and 15 bases lay between the germline ends. The length of the CDR3 is 15 residues. Germline V gene sequence: CDR1 SGHKS, CDR2 YYEKEE (reference sequence). The CDR3 coding sequence is TGTGCCAGCAGCACCGCCGGGACGGGGACCGGGGAGCTGTTTTTT. Its translation: CASSTAGTGTGELFF.

The gene calls are TRBV5-1 and TRBJ2-7; no clear D. V was trimmed by 1 base and J by 3 bases, leaving 8 bases between them. The CDR3 is 13 amino acids. Germline CDR1 reads SGHRS; CDR2 reads YFSETQ. CDR3 amino acids: CASSLWMDYEQYF. CDR3 DNA: TGCGCCAGCAGCTTGTGGATGGACTACGAGCAGTACTTC.

This chain connects TRBV30 to TRBJ2-3; TRBD1 matches 12 bases. Germline CDR1 reads GTSNPN; CDR2 reads SVGIG (reference sequence). The CDR3 is 15 amino acids. J gave up 7 bases and V 1 base, and 6 bases lay outside the gene matches. Here the CDR3 DNA reads TGTGCCTGGAGTGGACCGGGACAGGGGGCAAATACGCAGTATTTT. Translating it yields CAWSGPGQGANTQYF.

The chain joins TRBV7-2 to TRBJ2-3; D ambiguous. Trimming took 1 base from V and 6 from J, leaving 14 bases between them. The CDR3 is made up of 15 amino acids. From germline, CDR1 is SGHTA and CDR2 FQGNSA. For the CDR3, the DNA is TGTGCCAGCAGCTTAGATCCCGGAGCCTGGGATACGCAGTATTTT. Encoded protein: CASSLDPGAWDTQYF.

This clonotype came up many times. CDR3 sequence: CASSKATDPGETQYF. CDR3 DNA: TGTGCCAGCAGCAAGGCGACAGACCCGGGGGAGACCCAGTACTTC. The chain employs TRBV21-1 and TRBJ2-5; the table assigns TRBD2, which was not confirmed against the DNA. TRBV21-1 counts as a pseudogene. The CDR3 is 15 residues long.

This clonotype was seen more than once but under ten times. V usage is TRBV7-6 and J usage is TRBJ2-7; weak D call: TRBD1 (6 bases). This CDR3 region has 15 residues. Between the trimmed V and J ends, which lost 5 bases and 2 bases, there was a span of 16 bases. Germline V gives CDR1 SGHVS, CDR2 FNYEAQ. CDR3 bases: TGTGCCAGCAGCCCGCACCCCAGGGGTCCCTACGAGCAGTACTTC. Amino acids: CASSPHPRGPYEQYF.

This clonotype was seen a few times. V and J are TRBV20-1 and TRBJ2-1, with TRBD2 matching over 13 bases. Germline lookup yields CDR1 DFQATT and CDR2 SNEGSKA (reference sequence). The CDR3 length is 16 residues. V lost 4 bases, J lost 5 bases, and 8 bases stayed unmatched. The CDR3: CSAIPILAGGDNEQFF. The CDR3 region has the DNA TGCAGTGCTATCCCCATACTAGCGGGGGGGGACAATGAGCAGTTCTTC.

A few counts support this clonotype. V and J are TRBV3-1 and TRBJ1-2, with 7 positions matching TRBD1. The germline V gene encodes CDR1 LGHDT and CDR2 YNNKEL (reference sequence). The ends lost 3 bases at V and 7 bases at J; junction bases unmatched: 5. This CDR3 has 13 residues. CDR3 sequence: CASSQRQGLGYTF. The CDR3 DNA follows: TGTGCCAGCAGCCAGAGACAGGGTCTTGGCTACACCTTC.

This clonotype was counted at least ten times. This chain joins TRBV20-1 and TRBJ2-7, with D tentatively TRBD2 (5 bases). V was trimmed by 6 bases and J by 2 bases, leaving 14 bases between them. Germline lookup yields CDR1 DFQATT and CDR2 SNEGSKA (reference sequence). The CDR3 is 13 amino acids. Here the CDR3 DNA reads TGCAGTGCCCCGGGGATCGGTGCCTACGAGCAGTACTTC. Its protein is CSAPGIGAYEQYF.

The rearrangement uses TRBV6-5 and TRBJ1-5; tentatively, D is TRBD1 (5 bases). The CDR3 sequence is 16 residues long. In germline, CDR1 is MNHEY, CDR2 SVGAGI. Trimming took off 0 bases at V and 2 bases at J, with 11 bases between the two ends. The CDR3 nucleotides read TGTGCCAGCAGTTACTCCCCAGGGTCGCGCAATCAGCCCCAGCATTTT. This gives the protein CASSYSPGSRNQPQHF.

This chain uses TRBV7-2 with TRBJ1-1; no clear D gene. The CDR3 consists of 13 residues. CDR1 and CDR2 from the germline V gene are SGHTA and FQGNSA. V shed 3 bases and J shed 3 bases, with 8 bases lying between them. The CDR3 spells CASSLSGYTEAFF. CDR3 nucleotides: TGTGCCAGCAGCTTGAGTGGGTACACTGAAGCTTTCTTT.

This clonotype was detected a few times. The rearrangement uses TRBV10-1 and TRBJ2-2; 10 bases line up with TRBD1. Germline CDR1 reads WNHNN; CDR2 reads SYGVQD (reference sequence). This CDR3 spans 16 amino acids. V trimming: 3 bases; J trimming: 5 bases; junction bases outside the gene matches: 6. This chain's CDR3 is CASSDPGQGKTGELFF. As DNA, the CDR3 is TGCGCCAGCAGTGATCCGGGACAGGGGAAGACCGGGGAGCTGTTTTTT.

This clonotype was seen a few times. The genes are TRBV2 and TRBJ1-2; 9 nucleotides match TRBD1. Unmatched junction bases numbered 4, after V lost 4 bases and J lost 4 bases. The CDR3 length is 14 residues. CDR1 and CDR2 (germline): SNHLY, FYNNEI. In nucleotides, the CDR3 is TGTGCCAGCAGTGCTACAGGGGGCGGCTATGGCTACACCTTC. Translated: CASSATGGGYGYTF.

A few counts support this clonotype. The chain has TRBV6-1 and TRBJ2-3, with TRBD1 identical over 8 bases. This CDR3 has 14 residues. The trim removed 6 bases at V and 2 bases at J, leaving 4 bases unmatched. Germline-derived CDR1 and CDR2 are MNHNS and SASEGT. The CDR3 region has the DNA TGTGCCAGCAGCTGGGGACAGGCCACAGATACGCAGTATTTT. Translating gives CASSWGQATDTQYF.